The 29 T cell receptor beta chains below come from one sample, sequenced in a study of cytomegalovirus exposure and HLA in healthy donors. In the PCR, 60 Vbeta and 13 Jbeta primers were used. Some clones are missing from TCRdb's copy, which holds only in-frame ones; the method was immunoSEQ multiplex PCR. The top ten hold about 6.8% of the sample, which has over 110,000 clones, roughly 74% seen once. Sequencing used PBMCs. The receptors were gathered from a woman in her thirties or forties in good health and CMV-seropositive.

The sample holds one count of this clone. The CDR3 DNA follows: TGTGCCAGTAGTATTAAACAGGGGGCGCTTTACGAGCAGTACTTC. Residues: CASSIKQGALYEQYF. The rearrangement joins TRBV19 to TRBJ2-7; 9 bases fit TRBD1. Germline CDR1 reads LNHDA; CDR2 reads SQIVND (reference sequence). V dropped 3 bases and J dropped 4; count of bases not matched to a gene: 7. This CDR3 is built from 15 residues.

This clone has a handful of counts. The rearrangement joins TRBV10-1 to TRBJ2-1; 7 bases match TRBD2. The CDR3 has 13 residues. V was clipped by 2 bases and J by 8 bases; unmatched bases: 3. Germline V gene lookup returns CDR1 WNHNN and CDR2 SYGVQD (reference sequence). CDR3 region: CASSEGLVDEQFF. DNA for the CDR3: TGCGCCAGCAGTGAGGGACTAGTCGATGAGCAGTTCTTC.

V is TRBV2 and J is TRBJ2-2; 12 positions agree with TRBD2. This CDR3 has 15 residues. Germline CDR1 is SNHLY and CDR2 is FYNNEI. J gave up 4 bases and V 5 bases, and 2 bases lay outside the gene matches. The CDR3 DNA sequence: TGTGCCAGCAGTTGGACTAGCGGGATCACCGGGGAGCTGTTTTTT. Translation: CASSWTSGITGELFF.

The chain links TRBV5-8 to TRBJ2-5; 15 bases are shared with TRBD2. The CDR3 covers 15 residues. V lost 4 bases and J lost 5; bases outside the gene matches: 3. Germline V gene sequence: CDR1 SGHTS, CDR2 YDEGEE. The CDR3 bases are TGTGCCAGCAGCGCCGGACTAGCGGGAGGGGAGACCCAGTACTTC. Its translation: CASSAGLAGGETQYF.

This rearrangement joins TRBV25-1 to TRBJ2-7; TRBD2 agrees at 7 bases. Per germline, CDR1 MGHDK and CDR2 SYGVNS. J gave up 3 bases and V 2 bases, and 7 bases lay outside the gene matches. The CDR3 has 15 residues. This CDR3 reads CASSEASGYGYEQYF. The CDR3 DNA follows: TGTGCCAGCAGTGAAGCTAGCGGCTATGGCTACGAGCAGTACTTC.

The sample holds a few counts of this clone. CDR3 in amino acids: CASTGLAGALGANVLTF. CDR3 nucleotides: TGTGCCAGCACCGGACTAGCGGGAGCCCTGGGGGCCAACGTCCTGACTTTC. The chain is built from TRBV2 and TRBJ2-6; 13 bases are a match to TRBD2. CDR1 and CDR2 (germline): SNHLY, FYNNEI. V was clipped by 7 bases and J by 4 bases; unmatched bases: 7. CDR3 size: 17 residues.

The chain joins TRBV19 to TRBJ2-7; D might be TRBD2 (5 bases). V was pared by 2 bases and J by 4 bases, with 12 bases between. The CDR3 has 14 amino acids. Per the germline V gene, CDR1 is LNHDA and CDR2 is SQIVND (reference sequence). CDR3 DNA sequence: TGTGCCAGTAGTATACGGGGAGTGATATACGAGCAGTACTTC. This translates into CASSIRGVIYEQYF.

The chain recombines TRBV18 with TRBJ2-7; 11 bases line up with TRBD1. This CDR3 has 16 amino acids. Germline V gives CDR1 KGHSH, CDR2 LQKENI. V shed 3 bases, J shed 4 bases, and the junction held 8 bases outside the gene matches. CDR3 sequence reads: CASSPQRGTGGYEQYF. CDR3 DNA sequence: TGTGCCAGCTCACCTCAGCGAGGGACAGGGGGGTACGAGCAGTACTTC.

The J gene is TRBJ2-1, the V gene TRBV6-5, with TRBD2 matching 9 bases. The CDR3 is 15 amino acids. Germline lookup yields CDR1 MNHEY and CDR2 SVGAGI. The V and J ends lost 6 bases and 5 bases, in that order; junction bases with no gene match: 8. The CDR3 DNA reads TGTGCCAGCAGGTATACTAGCGGGTTTCACAATGAGCAGTTCTTC. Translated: CASRYTSGFHNEQFF.

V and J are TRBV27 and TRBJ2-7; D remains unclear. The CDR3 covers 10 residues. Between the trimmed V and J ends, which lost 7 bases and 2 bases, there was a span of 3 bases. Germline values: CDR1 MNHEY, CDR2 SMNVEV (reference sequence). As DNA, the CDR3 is TGTGCCAGCACTACCTACGAGCAGTACTTC. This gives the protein CASTTYEQYF.

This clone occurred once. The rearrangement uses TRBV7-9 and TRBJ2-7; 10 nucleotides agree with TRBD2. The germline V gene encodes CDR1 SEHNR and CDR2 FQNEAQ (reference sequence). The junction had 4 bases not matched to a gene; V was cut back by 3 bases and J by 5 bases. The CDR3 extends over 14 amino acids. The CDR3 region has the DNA TGTGCCAGCAGCTTCTCACTAGCGGGAAACGAGCAGTACTTC. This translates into CASSFSLAGNEQYF.

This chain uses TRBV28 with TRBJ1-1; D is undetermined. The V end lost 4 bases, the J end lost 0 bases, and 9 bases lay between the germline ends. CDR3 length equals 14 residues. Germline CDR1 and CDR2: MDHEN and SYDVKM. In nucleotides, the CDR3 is TGTGCCAGCAGTTCTGCGGGGTTGAACACTGAAGCTTTCTTT. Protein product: CASSSAGLNTEAFF.

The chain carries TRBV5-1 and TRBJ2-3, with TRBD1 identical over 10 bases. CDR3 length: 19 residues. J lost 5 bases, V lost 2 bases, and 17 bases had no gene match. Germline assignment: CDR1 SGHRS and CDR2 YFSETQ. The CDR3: CASSFFRFGTGAIRDTQYF. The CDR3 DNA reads TGCGCCAGCAGCTTTTTTAGATTCGGGACAGGGGCGATCAGAGATACGCAGTATTTT.

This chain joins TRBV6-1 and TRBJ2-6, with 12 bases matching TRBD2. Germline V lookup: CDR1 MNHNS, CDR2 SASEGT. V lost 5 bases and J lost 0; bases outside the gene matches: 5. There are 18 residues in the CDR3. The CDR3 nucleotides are TGTGCCAGCAGTAAAGGACTAGCGGGACTCTCTGGGGCCAACGTCCTGACTTTC. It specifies CASSKGLAGLSGANVLTF.

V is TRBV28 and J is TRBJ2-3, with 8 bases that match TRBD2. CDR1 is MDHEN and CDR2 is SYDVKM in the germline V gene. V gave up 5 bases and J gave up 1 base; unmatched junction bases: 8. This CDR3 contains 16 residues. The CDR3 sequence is CASSGQAGAGTDTQYF. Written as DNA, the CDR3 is TGTGCCAGCAGTGGCCAAGCGGGAGCGGGCACAGATACGCAGTATTTT.

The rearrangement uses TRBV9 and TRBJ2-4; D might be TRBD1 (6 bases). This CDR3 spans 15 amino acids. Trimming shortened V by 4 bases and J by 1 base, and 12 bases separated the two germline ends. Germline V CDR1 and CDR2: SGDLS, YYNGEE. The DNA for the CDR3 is TGTGCCAGCAGCTCAGGGGATGGGGCCAAAAACATTCAGTACTTC. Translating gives CASSSGDGAKNIQYF. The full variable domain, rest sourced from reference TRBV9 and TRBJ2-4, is DSGVTQTPKHLITATGQRVTLRCSPRSGDLSVYWYQQSLDQGLQFLIQYYNGEERAKGNILERFSAQQFPDLHSELNLSSLELGDSALYFCASSSGDGAKNIQYFGAGTRLSVL.

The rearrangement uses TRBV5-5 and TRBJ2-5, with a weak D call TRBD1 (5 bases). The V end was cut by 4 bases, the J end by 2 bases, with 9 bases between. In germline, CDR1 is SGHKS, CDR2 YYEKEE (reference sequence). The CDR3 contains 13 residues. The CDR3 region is CASSDDSQETQYF. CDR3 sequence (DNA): TGTGCCAGCAGCGACGACAGTCAAGAGACCCAGTACTTC.

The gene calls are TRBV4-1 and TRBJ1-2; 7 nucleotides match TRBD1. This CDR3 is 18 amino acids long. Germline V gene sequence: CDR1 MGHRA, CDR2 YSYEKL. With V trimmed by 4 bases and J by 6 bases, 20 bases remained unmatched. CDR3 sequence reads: CASSPTPLDRAGRNGYTF. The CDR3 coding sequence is TGCGCCAGCAGCCCCACCCCCTTAGACAGGGCGGGGAGAAATGGCTACACCTTC.

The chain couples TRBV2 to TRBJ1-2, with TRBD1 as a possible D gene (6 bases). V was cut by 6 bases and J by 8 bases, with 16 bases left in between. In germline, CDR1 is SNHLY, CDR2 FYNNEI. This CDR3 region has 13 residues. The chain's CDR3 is CASSGIQGSGYTF. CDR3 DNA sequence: TGTGCCAGCAGCGGAATACAGGGATCCGGCTACACCTTC.

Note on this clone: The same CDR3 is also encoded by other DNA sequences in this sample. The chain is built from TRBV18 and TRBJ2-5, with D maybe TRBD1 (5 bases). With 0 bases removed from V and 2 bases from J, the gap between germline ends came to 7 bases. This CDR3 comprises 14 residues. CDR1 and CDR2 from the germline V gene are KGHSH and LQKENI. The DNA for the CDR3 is TGTGCCAGCTCACCACCTTCAGGGCAAGAGACCCAGTACTTC. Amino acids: CASSPPSGQETQYF.

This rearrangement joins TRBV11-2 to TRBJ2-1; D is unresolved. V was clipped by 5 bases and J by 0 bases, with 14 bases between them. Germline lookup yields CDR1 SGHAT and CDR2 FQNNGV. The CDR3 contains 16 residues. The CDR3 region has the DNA TGTGCCAGCAGCCCTTGGCGGAAGAGCTCCTACAATGAGCAGTTCTTC. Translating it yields CASSPWRKSSYNEQFF.

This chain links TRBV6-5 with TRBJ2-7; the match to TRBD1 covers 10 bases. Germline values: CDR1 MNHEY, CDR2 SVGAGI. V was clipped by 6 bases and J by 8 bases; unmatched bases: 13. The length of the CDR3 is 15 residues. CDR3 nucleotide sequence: TGTGCCAGCAGCCTCGATCCGGGACAGGGGACCAAGCAGTACTTC. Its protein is CASSLDPGQGTKQYF.

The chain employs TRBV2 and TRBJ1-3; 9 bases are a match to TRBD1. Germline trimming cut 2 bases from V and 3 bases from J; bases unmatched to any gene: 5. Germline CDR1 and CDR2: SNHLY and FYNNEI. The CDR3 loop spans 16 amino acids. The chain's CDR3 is CASSELGQGLGNTIYF. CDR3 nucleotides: TGTGCCAGCAGTGAATTGGGACAGGGTCTTGGAAACACCATATATTTT.

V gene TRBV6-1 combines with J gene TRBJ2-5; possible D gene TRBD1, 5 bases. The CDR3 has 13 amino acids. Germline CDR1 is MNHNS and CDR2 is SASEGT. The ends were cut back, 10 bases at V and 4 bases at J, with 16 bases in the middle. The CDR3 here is CAIKGQGRETQYF. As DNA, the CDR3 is TGTGCCATCAAGGGGCAGGGAAGAGAGACCCAGTACTTC.

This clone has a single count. CDR3: CASRQLAGGPEGELFF. CDR3 DNA sequence: TGTGCCAGCAGACAACTAGCGGGAGGGCCAGAAGGGGAGCTGTTTTTT. V usage is TRBV6-4 and J usage is TRBJ2-2; TRBD2 matches at 13 bases. The CDR3 length is 16 residues. V dropped 6 bases and J dropped 8; count of bases not matched to a gene: 9. Germline CDR1 is MRHNA and CDR2 is SNTAGT.

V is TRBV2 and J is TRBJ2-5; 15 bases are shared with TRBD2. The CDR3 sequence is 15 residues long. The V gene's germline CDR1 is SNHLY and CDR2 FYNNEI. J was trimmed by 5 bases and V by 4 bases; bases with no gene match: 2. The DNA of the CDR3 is TGTGCCAGCAGTGGGACTAGCGGGAGGGGGGAGACCCAGTACTTC. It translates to CASSGTSGRGETQYF.

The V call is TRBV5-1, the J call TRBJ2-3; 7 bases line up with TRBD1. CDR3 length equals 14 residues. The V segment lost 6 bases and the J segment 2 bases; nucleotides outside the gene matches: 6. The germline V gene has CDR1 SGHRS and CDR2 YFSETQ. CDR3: CASKVGQPTDTQYF. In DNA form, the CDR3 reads TGCGCCAGCAAAGTGGGACAGCCCACAGATACGCAGTATTTT.

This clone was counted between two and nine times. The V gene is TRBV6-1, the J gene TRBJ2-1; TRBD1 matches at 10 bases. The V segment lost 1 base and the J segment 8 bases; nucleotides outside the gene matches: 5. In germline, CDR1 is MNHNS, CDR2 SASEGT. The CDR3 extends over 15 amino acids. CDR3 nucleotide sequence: TGTGCCAGCAGTGAAGGGACAGGGGGGCAGTATGAGCAGTTCTTC. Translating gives CASSEGTGGQYEQFF.

CDR3 sequence: CASSRGGAGGYEQYF. Here the CDR3 DNA reads TGTGCCAGCAGCCGGGGCGGGGCAGGGGGCTACGAGCAGTACTTC. The genes are TRBV5-8 and TRBJ2-7; D possibly corresponds to TRBD1 (7 bases). The germline V and J ends were trimmed by 4 bases and 3 bases, with 17 bases remaining between them. This CDR3 comprises 15 residues. The germline V gene encodes CDR1 SGHTS and CDR2 YDEGEE.